This entry concerns a single T cell receptor beta chain. V was trimmed by 0 bases and J by 6 bases, leaving 13 bases between them. Germline V CDR1 and CDR2: SGDLS, YYNGEE. The CDR3 has 15 residues. This entry belongs to a study of T cell responses to AZD1222 COVID-19 vaccine. Clones were read by immunoSEQ multiplex PCR, and TCRdb kept only the in-frame ones, dropping some. The table includes some 200,000 clones, just over 90% detected once. Sequenced here: peripheral blood, sampled on day 0 of AZD1222 vaccination. The chain employs TRBV9 and TRBJ1-3; possible D gene TRBD1, 5 bases. The sequence was collected from an adult in good health. CDR3 nucleotides: TGTGCCAGCAGCGTAGATGGGGCCGGGACAAACACCATATATTTT. Its translation is CASSVDGAGTNTIYF.